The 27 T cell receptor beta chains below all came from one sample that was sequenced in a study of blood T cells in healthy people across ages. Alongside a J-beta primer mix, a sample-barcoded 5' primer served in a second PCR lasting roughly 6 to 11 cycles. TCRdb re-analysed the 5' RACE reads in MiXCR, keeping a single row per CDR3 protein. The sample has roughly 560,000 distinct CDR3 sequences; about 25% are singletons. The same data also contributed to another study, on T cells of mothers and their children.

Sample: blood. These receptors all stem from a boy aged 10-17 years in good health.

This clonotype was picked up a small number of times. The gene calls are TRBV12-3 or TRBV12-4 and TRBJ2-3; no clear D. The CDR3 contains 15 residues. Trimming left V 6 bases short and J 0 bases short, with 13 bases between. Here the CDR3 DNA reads TGTGCCAGCAGGTCGAGACTGGGTAGCACAGATACGCAGTATTTT. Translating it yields CASRSRLGSTDTQYF.

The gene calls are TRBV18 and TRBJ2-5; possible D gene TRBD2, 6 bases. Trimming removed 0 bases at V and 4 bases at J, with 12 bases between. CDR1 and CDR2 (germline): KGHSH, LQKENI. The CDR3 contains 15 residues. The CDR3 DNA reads TGTGCCAGCTCACCACCTGCGAGTAGCGGAGAGACCCAGTACTTC. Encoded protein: CASSPPASSGETQYF.

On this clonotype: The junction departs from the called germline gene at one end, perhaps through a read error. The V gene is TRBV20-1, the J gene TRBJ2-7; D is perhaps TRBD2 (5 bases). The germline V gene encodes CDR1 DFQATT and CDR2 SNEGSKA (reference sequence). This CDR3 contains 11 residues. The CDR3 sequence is CCARRLKKQYF. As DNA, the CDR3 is TGCTGTGCCAGGAGACTAAAGAAGCAGTACTTC.

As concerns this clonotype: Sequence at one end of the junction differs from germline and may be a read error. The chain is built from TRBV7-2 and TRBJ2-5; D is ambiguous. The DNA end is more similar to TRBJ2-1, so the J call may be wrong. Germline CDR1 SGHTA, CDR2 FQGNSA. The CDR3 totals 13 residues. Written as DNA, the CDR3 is TGTGCCAGCACCTCGGACGTCTACAACGAGCAGTTCTTC. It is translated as CASTSDVYNEQFF.

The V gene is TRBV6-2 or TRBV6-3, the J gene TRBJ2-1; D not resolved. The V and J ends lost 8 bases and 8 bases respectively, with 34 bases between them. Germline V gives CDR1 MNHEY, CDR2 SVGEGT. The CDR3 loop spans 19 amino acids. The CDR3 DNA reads TGTGCCAGCCTACCGGTACTGGCGGTATGGCCCCTAGTCAGTGATGAGCAGTTCTTC. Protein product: CASLPVLAVWPLVSDEQFF.

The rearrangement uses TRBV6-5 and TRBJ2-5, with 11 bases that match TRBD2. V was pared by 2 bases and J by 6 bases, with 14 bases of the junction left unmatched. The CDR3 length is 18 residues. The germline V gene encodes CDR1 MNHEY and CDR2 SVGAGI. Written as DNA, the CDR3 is TGTGCCAGCAGTTACCAGTATGGGGCTAGCGGGAGGACCAAGACCCAGTACTTC. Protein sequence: CASSYQYGASGRTKTQYF.

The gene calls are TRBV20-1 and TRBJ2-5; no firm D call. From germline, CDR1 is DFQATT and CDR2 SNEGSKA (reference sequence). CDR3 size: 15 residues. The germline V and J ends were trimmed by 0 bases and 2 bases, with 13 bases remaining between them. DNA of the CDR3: TGCAGTGCTAGAGACTCAGGCAGAACTCAAGAGACCCAGTACTTC. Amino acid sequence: CSARDSGRTQETQYF.

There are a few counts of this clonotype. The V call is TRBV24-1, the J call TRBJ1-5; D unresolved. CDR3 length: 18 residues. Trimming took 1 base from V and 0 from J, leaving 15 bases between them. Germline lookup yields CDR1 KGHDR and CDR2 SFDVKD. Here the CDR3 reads CATSDFRDYHISNQPQHF. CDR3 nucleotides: TGTGCCACCAGTGATTTCCGGGATTATCACATTAGCAATCAGCCCCAGCATTTT.

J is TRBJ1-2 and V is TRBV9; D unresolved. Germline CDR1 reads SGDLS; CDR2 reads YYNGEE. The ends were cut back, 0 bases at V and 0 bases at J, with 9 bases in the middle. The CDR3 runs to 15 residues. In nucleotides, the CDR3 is TGTGCCAGCAGCGTAGTAGCGTCAGCTAACTATGGCTACACCTTC. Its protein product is CASSVVASANYGYTF.

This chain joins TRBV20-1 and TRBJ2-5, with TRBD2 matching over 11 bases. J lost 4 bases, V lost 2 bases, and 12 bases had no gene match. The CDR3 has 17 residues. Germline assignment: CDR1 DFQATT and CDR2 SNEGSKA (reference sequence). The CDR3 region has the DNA TGCAGTGCTAGATCCAAAGGTAGCGGGAGGGCCCGAGAGACCCAGTACTTC. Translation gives CSARSKGSGRARETQYF.

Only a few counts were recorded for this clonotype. The CDR3 bases are TGTGCCAGCAGCCAACCGACTAGCGGGGAAGAGACCCAGTACTTC. Amino acids: CASSQPTSGEETQYF. The chain employs TRBV4-2 and TRBJ2-5; 11 bases are shared with TRBD2. J gave up 3 bases and V 2 bases, and 2 bases lay outside the gene matches. Germline CDR1 LGHNA, CDR2 YNFKEQ. The CDR3 sequence is 15 residues long.

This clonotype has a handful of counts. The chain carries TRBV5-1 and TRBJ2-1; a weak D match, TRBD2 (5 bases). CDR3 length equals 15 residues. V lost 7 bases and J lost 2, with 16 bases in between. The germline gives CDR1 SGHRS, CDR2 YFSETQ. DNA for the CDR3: TGCGCCAGCGGAGGCGAACATCCAACCTACAATGAGCAGTTCTTC. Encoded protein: CASGGEHPTYNEQFF.

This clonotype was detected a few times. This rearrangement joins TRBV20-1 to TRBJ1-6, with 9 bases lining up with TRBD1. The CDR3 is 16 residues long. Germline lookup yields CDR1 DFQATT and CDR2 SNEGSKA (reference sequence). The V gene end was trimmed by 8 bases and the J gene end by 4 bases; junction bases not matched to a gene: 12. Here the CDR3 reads CSCNRGPEEYNSPLHF. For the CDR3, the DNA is TGCAGTTGCAACAGGGGGCCGGAGGAGTATAATTCACCCCTCCACTTT.

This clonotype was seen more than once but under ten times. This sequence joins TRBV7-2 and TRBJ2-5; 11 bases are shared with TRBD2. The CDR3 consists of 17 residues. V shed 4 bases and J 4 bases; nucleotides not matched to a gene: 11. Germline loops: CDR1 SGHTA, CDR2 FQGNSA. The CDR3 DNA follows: TGTGCCAGCAGCTCGCCAGAGCTAGCGGGAGGACGAGAGACCCAGTACTTC. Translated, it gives CASSSPELAGGRETQYF.

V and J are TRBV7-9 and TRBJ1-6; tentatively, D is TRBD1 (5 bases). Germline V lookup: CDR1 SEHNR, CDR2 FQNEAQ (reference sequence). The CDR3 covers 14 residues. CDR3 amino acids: CAVPSDRINSPLHF. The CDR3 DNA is TGTGCTGTTCCCAGCGACAGAATCAATTCACCCCTCCACTTT.

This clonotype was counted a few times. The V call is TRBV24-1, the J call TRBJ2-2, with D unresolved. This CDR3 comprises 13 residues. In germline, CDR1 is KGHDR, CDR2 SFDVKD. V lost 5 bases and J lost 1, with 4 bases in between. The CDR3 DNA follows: TGTGCCACCAGTGGAGGGAACACCGGGGAGCTGTTTTTT. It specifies CATSGGNTGELFF.

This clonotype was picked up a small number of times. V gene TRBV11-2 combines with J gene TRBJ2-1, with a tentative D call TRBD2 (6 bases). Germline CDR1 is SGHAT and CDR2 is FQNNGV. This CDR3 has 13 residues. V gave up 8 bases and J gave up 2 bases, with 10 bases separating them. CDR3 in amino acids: CASAAGTYNEQFF. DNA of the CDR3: TGTGCCAGCGCGGCGGGAACCTACAATGAGCAGTTCTTC.

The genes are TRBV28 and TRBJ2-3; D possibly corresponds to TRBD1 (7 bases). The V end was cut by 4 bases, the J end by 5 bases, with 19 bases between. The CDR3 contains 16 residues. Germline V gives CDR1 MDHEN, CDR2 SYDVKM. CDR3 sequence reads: CASSSIGGGLGDTQYF. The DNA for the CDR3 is TGTGCCAGCAGTTCGATTGGAGGGGGCTTAGGAGATACGCAGTATTTT.

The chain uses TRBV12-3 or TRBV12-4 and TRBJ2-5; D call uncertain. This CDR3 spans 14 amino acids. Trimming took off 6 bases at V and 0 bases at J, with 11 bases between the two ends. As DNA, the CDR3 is TGTGCCAGCAGACCCGACATAAACCAAGAGACCCAGTACTTC. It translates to CASRPDINQETQYF.

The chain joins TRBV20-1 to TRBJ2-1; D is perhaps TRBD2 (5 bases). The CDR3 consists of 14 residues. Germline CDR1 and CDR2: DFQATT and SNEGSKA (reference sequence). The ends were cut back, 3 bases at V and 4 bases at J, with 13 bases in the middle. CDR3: CSASYADSYNEQFF. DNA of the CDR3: TGCAGTGCTAGTTACGCGGACTCATACAATGAGCAGTTCTTC.

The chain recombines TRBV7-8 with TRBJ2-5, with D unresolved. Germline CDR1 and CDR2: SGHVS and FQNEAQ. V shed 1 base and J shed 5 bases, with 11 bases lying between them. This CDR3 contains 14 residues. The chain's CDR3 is CASSLELGVETQYF. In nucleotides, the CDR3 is TGTGCCAGCAGCTTAGAATTGGGCGTCGAGACCCAGTACTTC.

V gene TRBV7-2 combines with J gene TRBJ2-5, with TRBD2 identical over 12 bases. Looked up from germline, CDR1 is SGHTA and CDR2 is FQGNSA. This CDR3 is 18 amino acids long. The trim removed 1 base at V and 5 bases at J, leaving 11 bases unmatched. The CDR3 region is CASSLGGRLAGGRETQYF. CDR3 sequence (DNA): TGTGCCAGCAGCTTAGGGGGGCGTCTAGCGGGAGGGCGCGAGACCCAGTACTTC.

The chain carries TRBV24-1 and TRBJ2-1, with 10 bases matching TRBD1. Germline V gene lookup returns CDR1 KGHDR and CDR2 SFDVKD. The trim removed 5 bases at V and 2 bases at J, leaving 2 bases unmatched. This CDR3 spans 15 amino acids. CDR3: CATSGGQGAYNEQFF. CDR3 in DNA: TGTGCCACCAGTGGCGGACAGGGGGCCTACAATGAGCAGTTCTTC.

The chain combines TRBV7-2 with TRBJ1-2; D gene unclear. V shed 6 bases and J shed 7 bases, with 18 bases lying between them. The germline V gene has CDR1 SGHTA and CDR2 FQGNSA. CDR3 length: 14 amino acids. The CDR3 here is CASRKGRQSPGYTF. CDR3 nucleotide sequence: TGTGCCAGCAGGAAGGGTCGGCAATCTCCTGGCTACACCTTC.

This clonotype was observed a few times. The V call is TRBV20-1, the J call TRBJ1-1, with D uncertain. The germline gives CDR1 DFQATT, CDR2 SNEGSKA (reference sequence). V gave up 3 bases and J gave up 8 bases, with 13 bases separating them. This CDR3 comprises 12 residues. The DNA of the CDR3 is TGCAGTGCTAGTATTCCGTCGGAAGAAGCTTTCTTT. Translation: CSASIPSEEAFF.

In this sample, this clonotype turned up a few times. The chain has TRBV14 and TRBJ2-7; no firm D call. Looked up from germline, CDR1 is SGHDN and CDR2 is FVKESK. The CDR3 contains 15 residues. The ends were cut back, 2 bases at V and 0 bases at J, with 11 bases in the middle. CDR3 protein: CASSQMRWGSYEQYF. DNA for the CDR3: TGTGCCAGCAGCCAAATGCGATGGGGCTCCTACGAGCAGTACTTC.

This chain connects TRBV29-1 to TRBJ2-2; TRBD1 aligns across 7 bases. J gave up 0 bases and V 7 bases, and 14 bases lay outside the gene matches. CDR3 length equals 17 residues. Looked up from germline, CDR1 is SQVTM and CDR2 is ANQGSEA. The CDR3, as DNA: TGCAGCGCTCGGGACAGTATAGAGTCTACGAACACCGGGGAGCTGTTTTTT. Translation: CSARDSIESTNTGELFF.